This TCR beta chain originates from a study of blood T cell repertoires in COVID-19. J was trimmed by 2 bases and V by 5 bases; bases with no gene match: 0. The CDR3 runs to 12 residues. From germline, CDR1 is GTSNPN and CDR2 SVGIG (reference sequence). Authors' methods: Counts of nucleated cells, estimated from reference gene primer amplification, were obtained. Measured with immunoSEQ multiplex PCR; TCRdb has only the in-frame clones, and not every one. V and J calls and clone size follow that table, whereas D and trimming were derived from the DNA. The repertoire holds around 200,000 clones, with about four fifths as singletons.

Sample: peripheral blood. This sequence was found in a woman in her forties or fifties with acute or convalescent COVID-19. The rearrangement joins TRBV30 to TRBJ1-3; the match to TRBD1 covers 7 bases. The CDR3 reads CAWDRAGNTIYF. The CDR3 DNA is TGTGCCTGGGACAGGGCTGGAAACACCATATATTTT.